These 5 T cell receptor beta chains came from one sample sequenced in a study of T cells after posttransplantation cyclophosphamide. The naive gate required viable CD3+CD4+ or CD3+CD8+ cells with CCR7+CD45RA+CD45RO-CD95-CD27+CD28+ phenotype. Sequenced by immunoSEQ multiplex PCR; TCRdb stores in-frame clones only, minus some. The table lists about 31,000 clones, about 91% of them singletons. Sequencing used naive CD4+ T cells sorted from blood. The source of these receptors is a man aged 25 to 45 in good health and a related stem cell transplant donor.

CDR3 sequence (DNA): TGTGCCAGCAGTCTCAGGGGGTTGCTTGACGAGCAGTACTTC. This codes for CASSLRGLLDEQYF. V and J are TRBV27 and TRBJ2-7; 7 bases line up with TRBD1. After removal of 5 bases from V and 5 bases from J, the junction contained 9 bases not matched to a gene. Germline loops: CDR1 MNHEY, CDR2 SMNVEV (reference sequence). CDR3 length equals 14 residues.

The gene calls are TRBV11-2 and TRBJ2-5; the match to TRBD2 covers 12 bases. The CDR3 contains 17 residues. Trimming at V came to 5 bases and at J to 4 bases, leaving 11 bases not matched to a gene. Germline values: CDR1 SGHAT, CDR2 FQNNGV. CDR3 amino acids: CASSPGSGLAGRETQYF. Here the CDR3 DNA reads TGTGCCAGCAGCCCCGGATCCGGACTAGCGGGGAGAGAGACCCAGTACTTC.

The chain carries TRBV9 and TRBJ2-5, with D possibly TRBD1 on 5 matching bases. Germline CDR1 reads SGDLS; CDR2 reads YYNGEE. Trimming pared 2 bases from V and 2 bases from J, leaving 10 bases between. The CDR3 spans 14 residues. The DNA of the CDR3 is TGTGCCAGCAGCGTTTCAGGGTGGCAAGAGACCCAGTACTTC. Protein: CASSVSGWQETQYF.

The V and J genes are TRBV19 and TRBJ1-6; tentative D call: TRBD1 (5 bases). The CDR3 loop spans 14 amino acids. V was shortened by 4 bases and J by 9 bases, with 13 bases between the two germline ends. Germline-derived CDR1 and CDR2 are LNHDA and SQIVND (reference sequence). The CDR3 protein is CASSTPGFSSPLHF. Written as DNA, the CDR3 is TGTGCCAGTAGTACTCCAGGGTTTTCTTCACCCCTCCACTTT.

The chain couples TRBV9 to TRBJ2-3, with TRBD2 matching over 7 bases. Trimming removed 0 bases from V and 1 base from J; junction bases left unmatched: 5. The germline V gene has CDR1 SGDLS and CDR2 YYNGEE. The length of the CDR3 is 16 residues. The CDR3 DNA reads TGTGCCAGCAGCGTAGCGGCTAGCGGAGGCACAGATACGCAGTATTTT. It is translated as CASSVAASGGTDTQYF.